This T cell receptor beta chain was recorded in a study of read filtering for tumor transcriptome and immune sequencing. Study as a whole: Among patients, 17 to 20 were male and approximately 15 female, aged about 40 to 90 (mean around 61). Revised staging placed eight or nine patients in R-ISS I, roughly 17 in II, about 7 in III. RNA-seq yielded only about 85 to 1273 TCR reads, IR-seq about 4.05 to 11 million.

About this clonotype: The target antigen is unknown. Possible read error: a much larger clone is one base away.

The CDR3 runs 16 residues. In germline, CDR1 is SGHRS, CDR2 YFSETQ. Whole-study findings and limits: In IR-seq, single-read clonotypes were around four fifths of clonotypes but roughly 3.5% of reads.

This library used 300 to 500 ng RNA and molecular barcoded adaptors spanning alpha/delta and beta/gamma chains. TCRdb redid the calling of the reads with MiXCR, one entry per CDR3 protein. Of about 58,000 distinct CDR3 sequences listed, approximately 13% are singletons. The TCR sequence derives from a donor at least 40 years old with multiple myeloma. The material sequenced was a population of CD138-negative cells sorted from bone marrow. The V call is TRBV5-1, the J call TRBJ1-4; possible D gene TRBD1, 6 bases. The end of the DNA fits TRBJ2-3 better, so the J call may be wrong. The CDR3 nucleotides are TGCGCCAGCAGCTTGGCCGGGACAACGGGGCCAGATCCGCAGTATTTT. Translation gives CASSLAGTTGPDPQYF.